This TCR beta chain was identified in a study of control samples from healthy donors and cancer patients. Repertoires were generated with immunoSEQ multiplex PCR, while TCRdb's copy carries only in-frame clones and drops some. The table shows approximately 150,000 clones, with less than 95% occurring only once. This CDR3 is built from 13 residues. V was trimmed by 0 bases and J by 2 bases, leaving 8 bases between them. CDR1 GTSNPN and CDR2 SVGIG come from the germline V gene (reference sequence). The sample consisted of blood. The receptor was derived from a man between 18 and 29 years old in good health. The chain combines TRBV30 with TRBJ2-7; no firm D call. The CDR3 coding sequence is TGTGCCTGGAGTGTAGACGGCCCCTACGAGCAGTACTTC. Translating it yields CAWSVDGPYEQYF.